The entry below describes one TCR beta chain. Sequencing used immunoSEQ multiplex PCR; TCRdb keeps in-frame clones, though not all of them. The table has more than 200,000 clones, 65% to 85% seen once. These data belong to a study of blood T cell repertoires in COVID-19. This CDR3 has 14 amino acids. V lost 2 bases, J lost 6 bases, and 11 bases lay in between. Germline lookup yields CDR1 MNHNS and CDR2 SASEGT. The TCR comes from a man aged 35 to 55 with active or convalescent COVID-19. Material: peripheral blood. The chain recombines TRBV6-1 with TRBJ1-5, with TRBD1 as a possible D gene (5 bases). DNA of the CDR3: TGTGCCAGCAGTGAAATAGGGGTCGTTCAGCCCCAGCATTTT. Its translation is CASSEIGVVQPQHF.